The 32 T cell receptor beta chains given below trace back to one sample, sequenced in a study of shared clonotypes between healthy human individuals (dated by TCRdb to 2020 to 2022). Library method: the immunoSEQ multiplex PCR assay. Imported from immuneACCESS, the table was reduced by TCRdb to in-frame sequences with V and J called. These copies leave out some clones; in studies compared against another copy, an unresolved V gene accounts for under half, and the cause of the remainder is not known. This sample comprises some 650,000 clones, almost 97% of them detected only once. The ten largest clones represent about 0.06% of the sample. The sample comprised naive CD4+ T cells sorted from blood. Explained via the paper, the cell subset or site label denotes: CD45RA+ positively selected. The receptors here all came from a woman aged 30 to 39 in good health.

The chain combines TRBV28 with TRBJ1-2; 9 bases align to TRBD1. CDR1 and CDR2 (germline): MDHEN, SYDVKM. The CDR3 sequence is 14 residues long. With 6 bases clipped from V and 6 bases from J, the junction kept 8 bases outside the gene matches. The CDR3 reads CASRPPGQGDGYTF. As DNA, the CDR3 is TGTGCCAGCAGACCACCGGGACAGGGAGATGGCTACACCTTC.

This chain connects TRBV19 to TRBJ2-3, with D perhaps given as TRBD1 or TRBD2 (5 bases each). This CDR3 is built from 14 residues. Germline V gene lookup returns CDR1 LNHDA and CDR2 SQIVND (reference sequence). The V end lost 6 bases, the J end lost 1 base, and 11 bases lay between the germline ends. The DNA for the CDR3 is TGTGCCAGTAGGACCAGGGACCGCACAGATACGCAGTATTTT. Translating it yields CASRTRDRTDTQYF.

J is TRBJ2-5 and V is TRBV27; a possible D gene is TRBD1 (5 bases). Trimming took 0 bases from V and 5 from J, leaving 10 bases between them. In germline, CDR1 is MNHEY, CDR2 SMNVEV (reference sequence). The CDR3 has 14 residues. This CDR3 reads CASSLSGRVETQYF. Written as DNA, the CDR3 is TGTGCCAGCAGTTTATCTGGCAGGGTTGAGACCCAGTACTTC.

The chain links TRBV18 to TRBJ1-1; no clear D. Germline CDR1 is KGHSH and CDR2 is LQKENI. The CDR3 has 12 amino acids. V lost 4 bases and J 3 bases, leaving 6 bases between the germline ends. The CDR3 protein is CASSQGDTEAFF. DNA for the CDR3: TGTGCCAGCTCACAGGGAGACACTGAAGCTTTCTTT.

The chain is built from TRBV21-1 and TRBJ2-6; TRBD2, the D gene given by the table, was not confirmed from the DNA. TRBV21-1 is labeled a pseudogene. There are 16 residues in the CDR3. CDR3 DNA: TGTGCCAGCAGCAAAATTCCTACCTCTGGGGCCAACGTCCTGACTTTC. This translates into CASSKIPTSGANVLTF.

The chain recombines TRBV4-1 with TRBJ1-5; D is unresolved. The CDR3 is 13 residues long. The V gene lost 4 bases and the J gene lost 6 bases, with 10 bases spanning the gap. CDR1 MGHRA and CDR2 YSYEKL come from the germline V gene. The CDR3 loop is CASSRGPGQPQHF. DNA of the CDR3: TGCGCCAGCAGCCGAGGCCCCGGTCAGCCCCAGCATTTT.

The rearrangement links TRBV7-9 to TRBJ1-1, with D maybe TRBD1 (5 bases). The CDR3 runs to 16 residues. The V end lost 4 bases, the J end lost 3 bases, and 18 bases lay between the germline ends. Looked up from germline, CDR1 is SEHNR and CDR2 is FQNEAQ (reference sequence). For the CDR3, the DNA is TGTGCCAGCAGCTACGGGACGGCAGCTCCTTACACTGAAGCTTTCTTT. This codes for CASSYGTAAPYTEAFF.

The chain's CDR3 is CASTTGANSYEQYF. In DNA form, the CDR3 reads TGTGCCAGCACGACAGGGGCGAACTCCTACGAGCAGTACTTC. The chain has TRBV28 and TRBJ2-5, with 8 nucleotides matching TRBD1. The J call may be in error: the DNA end matches TRBJ2-7 better. CDR1 and CDR2 from the germline V gene are MDHEN and SYDVKM. CDR3 size: 14 residues.

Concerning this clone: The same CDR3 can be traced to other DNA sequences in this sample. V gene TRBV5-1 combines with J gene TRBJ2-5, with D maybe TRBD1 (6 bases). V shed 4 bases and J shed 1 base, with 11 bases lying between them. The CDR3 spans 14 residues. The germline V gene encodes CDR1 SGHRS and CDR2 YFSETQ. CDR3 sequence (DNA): TGCGCCAGCAGCCCCGGGACATCCCAAGAGACCCAGTACTTC. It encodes CASSPGTSQETQYF.

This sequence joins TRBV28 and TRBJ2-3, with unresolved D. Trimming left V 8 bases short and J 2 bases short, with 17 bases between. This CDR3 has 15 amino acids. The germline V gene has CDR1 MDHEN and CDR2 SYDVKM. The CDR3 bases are TGTGCCAGCCAGCCAATCCAGACCCCCACAGATACGCAGTATTTT. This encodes CASQPIQTPTDTQYF.

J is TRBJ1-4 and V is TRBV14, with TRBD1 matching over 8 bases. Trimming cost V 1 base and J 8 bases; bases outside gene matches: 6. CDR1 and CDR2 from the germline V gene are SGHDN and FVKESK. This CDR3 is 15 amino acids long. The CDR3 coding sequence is TGTGCCAGCAGCCAAGGGACAGGGAGGTCCGAAAAACTGTTTTTT. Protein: CASSQGTGRSEKLFF.

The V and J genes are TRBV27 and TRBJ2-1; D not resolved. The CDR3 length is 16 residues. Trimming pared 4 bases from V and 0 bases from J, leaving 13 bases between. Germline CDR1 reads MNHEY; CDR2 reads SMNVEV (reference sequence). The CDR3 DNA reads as TGTGCCAGCAGTTCCTACCGTCTGGGCTCCTACAATGAGCAGTTCTTC. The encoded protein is CASSSYRLGSYNEQFF.

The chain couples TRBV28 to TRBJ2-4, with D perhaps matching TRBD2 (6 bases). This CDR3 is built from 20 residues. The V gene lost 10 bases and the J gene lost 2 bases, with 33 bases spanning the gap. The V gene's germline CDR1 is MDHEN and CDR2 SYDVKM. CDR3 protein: CATRPSGRSWGDVTKNIQYF. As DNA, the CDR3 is TGTGCCACTAGACCATCAGGGAGGAGTTGGGGGGACGTGACCAAAAACATTCAGTACTTC. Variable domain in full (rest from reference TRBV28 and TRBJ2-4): DVKVTQSSRYLVKRTGEKVFLECVQDMDHENMFWYRQDPGLGLRLIYFSYDVKMKEKGDIPEGYSVSREKKERFSLILESASTNQTSMYLCATRPSGRSWGDVTKNIQYFGAGTRLSVL.

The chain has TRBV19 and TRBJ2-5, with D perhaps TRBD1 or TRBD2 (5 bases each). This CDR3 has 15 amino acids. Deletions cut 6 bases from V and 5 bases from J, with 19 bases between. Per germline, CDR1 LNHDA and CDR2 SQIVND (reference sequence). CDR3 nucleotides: TGTGCCAGTAGAAAAGAGGGGCGGAGCAGGGAGACCCAGTACTTC. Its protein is CASRKEGRSRETQYF.

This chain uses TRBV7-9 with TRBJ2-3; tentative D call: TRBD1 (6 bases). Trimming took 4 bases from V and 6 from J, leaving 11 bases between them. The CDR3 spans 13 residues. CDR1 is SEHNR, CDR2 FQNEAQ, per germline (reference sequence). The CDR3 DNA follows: TGTGCCAGCAGCTCTACAGGGTTGGATACGCAGTATTTT. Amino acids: CASSSTGLDTQYF.

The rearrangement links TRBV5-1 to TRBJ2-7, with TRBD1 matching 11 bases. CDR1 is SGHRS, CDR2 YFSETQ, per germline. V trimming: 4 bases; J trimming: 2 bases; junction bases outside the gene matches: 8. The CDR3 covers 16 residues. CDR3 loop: CASSTGQGVLTYEQYF. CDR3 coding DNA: TGCGCCAGCAGCACGGGACAGGGGGTCCTAACCTACGAGCAGTACTTC. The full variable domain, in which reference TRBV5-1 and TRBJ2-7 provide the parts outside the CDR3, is KAGVTQTPRYLIKTRGQQVTLSCSPISGHRSVSWYQQTPGQGLQFLFEYFSETQRNKGNFPGRFSGRQFSNSRSEMNVSTLELGDSALYLCASSTGQGVLTYEQYFGPGTRLTVT.

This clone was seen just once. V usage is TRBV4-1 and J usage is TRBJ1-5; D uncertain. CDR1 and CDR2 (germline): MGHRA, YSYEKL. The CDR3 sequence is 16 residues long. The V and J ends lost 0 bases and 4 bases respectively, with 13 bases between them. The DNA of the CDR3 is TGCGCCAGCAGCCAAGATCCCCGGCAGGTTAATCAGCCCCAGCATTTT. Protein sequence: CASSQDPRQVNQPQHF.

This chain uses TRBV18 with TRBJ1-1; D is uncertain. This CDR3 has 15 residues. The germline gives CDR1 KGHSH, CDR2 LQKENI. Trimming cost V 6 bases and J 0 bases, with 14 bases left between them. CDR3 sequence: CASSSALTLNTEAFF. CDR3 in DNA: TGTGCCAGCTCCTCAGCGTTGACGCTGAACACTGAAGCTTTCTTT.

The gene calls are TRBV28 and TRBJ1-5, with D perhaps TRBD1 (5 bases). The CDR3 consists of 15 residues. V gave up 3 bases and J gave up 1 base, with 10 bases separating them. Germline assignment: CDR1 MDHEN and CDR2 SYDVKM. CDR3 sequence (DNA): TGTGCCAGCAGTTTCTTCGGGGGAAGCAATCAGCCCCAGCATTTT. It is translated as CASSFFGGSNQPQHF.

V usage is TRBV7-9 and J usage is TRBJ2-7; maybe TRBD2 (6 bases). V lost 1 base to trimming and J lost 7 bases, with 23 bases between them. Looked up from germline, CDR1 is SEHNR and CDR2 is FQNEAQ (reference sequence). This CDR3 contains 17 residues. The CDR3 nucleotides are TGTGCCAGCAGCTTAGTTGGGGGGTTCCGGGGCAGTTCGGAGCAGTACTTC. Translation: CASSLVGGFRGSSEQYF.

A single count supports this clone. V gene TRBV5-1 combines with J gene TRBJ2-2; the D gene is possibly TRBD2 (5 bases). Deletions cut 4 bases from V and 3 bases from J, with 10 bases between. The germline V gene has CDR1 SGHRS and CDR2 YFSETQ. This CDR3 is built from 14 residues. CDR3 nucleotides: TGCGCCAGCAGCCCTGGACTTTACACCGGGGAGCTGTTTTTT. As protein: CASSPGLYTGELFF.

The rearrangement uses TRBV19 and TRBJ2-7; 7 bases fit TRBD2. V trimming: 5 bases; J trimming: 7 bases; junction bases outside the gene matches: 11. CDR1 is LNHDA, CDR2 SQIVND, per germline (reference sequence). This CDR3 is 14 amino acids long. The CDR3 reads CASSRSGNYGEQYF. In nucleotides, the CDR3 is TGTGCCAGTAGTCGCAGCGGGAATTACGGGGAGCAGTACTTC.

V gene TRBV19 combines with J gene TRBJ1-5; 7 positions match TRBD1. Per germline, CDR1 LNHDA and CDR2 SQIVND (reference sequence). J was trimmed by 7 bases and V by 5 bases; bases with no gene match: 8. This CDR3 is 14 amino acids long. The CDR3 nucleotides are TGTGCCAGTAGTGACAGACAGGGTTTCCAGCCCCAGCATTTT. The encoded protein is CASSDRQGFQPQHF.

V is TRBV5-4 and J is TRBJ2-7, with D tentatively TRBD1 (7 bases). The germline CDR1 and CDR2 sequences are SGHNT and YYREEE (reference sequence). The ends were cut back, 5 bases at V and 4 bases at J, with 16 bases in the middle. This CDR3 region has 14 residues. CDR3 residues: CASSHQGGTYEQYF. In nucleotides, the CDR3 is TGTGCCAGCAGTCACCAGGGGGGAACATACGAGCAGTACTTC.

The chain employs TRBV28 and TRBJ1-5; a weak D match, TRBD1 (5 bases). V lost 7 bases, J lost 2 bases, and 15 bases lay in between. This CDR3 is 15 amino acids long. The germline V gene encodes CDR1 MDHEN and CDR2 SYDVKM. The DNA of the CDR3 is TGTGCCAGCATATCGGGTGGGGGGGGCAATCAGCCCCAGCATTTT. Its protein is CASISGGGGNQPQHF.

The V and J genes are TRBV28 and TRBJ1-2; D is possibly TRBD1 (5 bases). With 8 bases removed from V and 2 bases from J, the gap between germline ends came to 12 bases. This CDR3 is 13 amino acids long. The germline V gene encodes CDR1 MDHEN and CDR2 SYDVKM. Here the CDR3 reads CASRGIINYGYTF. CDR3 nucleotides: TGTGCCAGCCGGGGGATTATAAACTATGGCTACACCTTC.

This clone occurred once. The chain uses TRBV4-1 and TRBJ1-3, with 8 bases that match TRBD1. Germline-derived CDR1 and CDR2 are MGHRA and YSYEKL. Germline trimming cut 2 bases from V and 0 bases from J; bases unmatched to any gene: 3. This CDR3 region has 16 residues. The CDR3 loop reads CASSQPGTGSGNTIYF. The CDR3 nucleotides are TGCGCCAGCAGCCAACCCGGGACAGGCTCTGGAAACACCATATATTTT.

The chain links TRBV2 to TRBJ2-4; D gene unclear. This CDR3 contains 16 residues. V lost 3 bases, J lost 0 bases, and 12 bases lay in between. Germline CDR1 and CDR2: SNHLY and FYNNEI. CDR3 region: CASSDPQRLAKNIQYF. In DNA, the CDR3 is TGTGCCAGCAGTGATCCTCAGCGTCTAGCCAAAAACATTCAGTACTTC.

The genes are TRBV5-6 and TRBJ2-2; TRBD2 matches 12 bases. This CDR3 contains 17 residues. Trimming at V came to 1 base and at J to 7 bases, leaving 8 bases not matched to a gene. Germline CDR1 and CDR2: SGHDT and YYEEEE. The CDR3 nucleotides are TGTGCCAGCAGCTTGTATCTCGGACTAGCGGGAATCGGGGAGCTGTTTTTT. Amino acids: CASSLYLGLAGIGELFF. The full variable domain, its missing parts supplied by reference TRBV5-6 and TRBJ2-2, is DAGVTQSPTHLIKTRGQQVTLRCSPKSGHDTVSWYQQALGQGPQFIFQYYEEEERQRGNFPDRFSGHQFPNYSSELNVNALLLGDSALYLCASSLYLGLAGIGELFFGEGSRLTVL.

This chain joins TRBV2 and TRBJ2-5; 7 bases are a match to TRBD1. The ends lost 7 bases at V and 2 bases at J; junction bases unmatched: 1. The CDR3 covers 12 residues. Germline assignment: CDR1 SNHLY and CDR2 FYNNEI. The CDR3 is CASNRGQETQYF. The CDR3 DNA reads TGTGCCAGCAACAGGGGACAAGAGACCCAGTACTTC.

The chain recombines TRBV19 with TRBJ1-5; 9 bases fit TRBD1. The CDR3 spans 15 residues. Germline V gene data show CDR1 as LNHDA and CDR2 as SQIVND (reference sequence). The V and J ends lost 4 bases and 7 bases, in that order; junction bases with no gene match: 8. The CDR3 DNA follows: TGTGCCAGTAGTAGGACAGGGGAAGGAGGGCAGCCCCAGCATTTT. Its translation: CASSRTGEGGQPQHF.

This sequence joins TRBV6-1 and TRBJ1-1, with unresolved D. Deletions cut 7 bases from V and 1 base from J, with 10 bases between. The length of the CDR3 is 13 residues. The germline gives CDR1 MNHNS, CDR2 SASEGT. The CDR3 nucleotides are TGTGCCAGCATCTGGACGGAGAACACTGAAGCTTTCTTT. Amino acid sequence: CASIWTENTEAFF.